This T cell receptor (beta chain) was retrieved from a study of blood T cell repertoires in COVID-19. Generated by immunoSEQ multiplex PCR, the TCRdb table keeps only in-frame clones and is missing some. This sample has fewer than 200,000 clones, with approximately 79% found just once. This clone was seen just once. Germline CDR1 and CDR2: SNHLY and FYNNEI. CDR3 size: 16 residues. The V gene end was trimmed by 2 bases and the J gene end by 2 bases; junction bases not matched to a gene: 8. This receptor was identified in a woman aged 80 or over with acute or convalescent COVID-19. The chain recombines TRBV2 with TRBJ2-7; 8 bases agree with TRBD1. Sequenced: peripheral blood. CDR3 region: CASSEPTSQGAYEQYF. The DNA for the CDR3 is TGTGCCAGCAGTGAACCAACATCACAGGGGGCCTACGAGCAGTACTTC.